One sample yielded the 4 T cell receptor beta chains listed below, sequenced in a study of cytomegalovirus exposure and HLA in healthy donors. The data were produced by immunoSEQ multiplex PCR, yet TCRdb's version contains in-frame clones alone and is incomplete. The sample lists 260,000 or so clones; about nine tenths were seen once. Sequenced material: PBMCs. The receptors originated from a woman under 40 in good health and CMV-seronegative.

This clone is a singleton in its sample. The chain carries TRBV6-5 and TRBJ2-1; the match to TRBD1 covers 9 bases. The V gene's germline CDR1 is MNHEY and CDR2 SVGAGI. V dropped 7 bases and J dropped 1; count of bases not matched to a gene: 5. The CDR3 covers 15 residues. The DNA of the CDR3 is TGTGCCAGCACACACGACAGGGGGTCCTACAATGAGCAGTTCTTC. This translates into CASTHDRGSYNEQFF.

The chain is built from TRBV29-1 and TRBJ2-3, with D hard to call. The CDR3 covers 15 residues. Germline assignment: CDR1 SQVTM and CDR2 ANQGSEA. The ends were cut back, 1 base at V and 0 bases at J, with 11 bases in the middle. The DNA for the CDR3 is TGCAGCGTTGAAGGAGTCCTGGTTAGCACAGATACGCAGTATTTT. This codes for CSVEGVLVSTDTQYF.

This clone was found a few times. This rearrangement joins TRBV18 to TRBJ2-2, with D tentatively TRBD1 (5 bases). Trimming cost V 3 bases and J 4 bases, with 21 bases left between them. Germline CDR1 KGHSH, CDR2 LQKENI. The CDR3 sequence is 18 residues long. The chain's CDR3 is CASSPLRTSLPTTGELFF. The CDR3 bases are TGTGCCAGCTCACCCTTGAGGACATCACTCCCAACCACCGGGGAGCTGTTTTTT.

This clone was seen once. The gene calls are TRBV29-1 and TRBJ2-1; D uncertain. This CDR3 comprises 12 residues. V was shortened by 4 bases and J by 6 bases, with 10 bases between the two germline ends. CDR1 is SQVTM, CDR2 ANQGSEA, per germline. CDR3 nucleotides: TGCAGCGTTGTCGAGGAAATCAATGAGCAGTTCTTC. Amino acid sequence: CSVVEEINEQFF.